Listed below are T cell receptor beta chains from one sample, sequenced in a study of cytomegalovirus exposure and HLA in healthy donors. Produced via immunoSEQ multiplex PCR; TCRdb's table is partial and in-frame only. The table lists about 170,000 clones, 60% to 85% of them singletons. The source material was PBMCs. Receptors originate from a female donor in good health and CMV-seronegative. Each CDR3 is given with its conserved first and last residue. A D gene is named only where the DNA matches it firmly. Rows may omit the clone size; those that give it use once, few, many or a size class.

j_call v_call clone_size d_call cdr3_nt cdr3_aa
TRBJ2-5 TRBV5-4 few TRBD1 TGTGCCAGCAGCTGGAGACAGGGGGCTGGGGAGACCCAGTACTTC CASSWRQGAGETQYF
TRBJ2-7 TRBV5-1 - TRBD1 TGCGCCAGCAGCCGGACAGGGGCAGACGAGCAGTACTTC CASSRTGADEQYF
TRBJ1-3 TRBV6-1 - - TGTGCCAGCAGTGAATTCGCACAGGGCTCTGGAAACACCATATATTTT CASSEFAQGSGNTIYF
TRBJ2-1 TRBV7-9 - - TGTGCCAGCAGCCCACTAGGCAATGAGCAGTTCTTC CASSPLGNEQFF
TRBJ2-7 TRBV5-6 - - TGTGCCAGCAGCTTGGAAGGGGTAGAGCAGTACTTC CASSLEGVEQYF
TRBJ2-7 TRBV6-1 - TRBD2 TGTGCCAGCAGTGAAGTAAGCGGGGGGGCCAACGAGCAGTACTTC CASSEVSGGANEQYF
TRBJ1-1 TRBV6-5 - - TGTGCCAGCAGTTCCCAGAACACTGAAGCTTTCTTT CASSSQNTEAFF
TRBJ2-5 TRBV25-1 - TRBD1 TGTGCCAGCAGTGAATCCGGGACAGGGTCCGGGACCCAGTACTTC CASSESGTGSGTQYF
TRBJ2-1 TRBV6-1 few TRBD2 TGTGCCAGCAGTGAAACTAGCGGGAGGTCGGATGAGCAGTTCTTC CASSETSGRSDEQFF
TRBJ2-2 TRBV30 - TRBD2 TGTGCCTGGTCAGGGACTAGCGGGAACACCGGGGAGCTGTTTTTT CAWSGTSGNTGELFF
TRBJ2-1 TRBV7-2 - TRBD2 TGTGCCAGCAGCCCGGACCTAGCGGGGGTGGCCAATGAGCAGTTCTTC CASSPDLAGVANEQFF
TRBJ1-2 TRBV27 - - TGTGCCAGCAGTTTGGTAGGGGATCTTGGCTACACCTTC CASSLVGDLGYTF
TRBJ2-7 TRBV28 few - TGTGCCAGCAGTTTAGGAGGGAGCTCCTACGAGCAGTACTTC CASSLGGSSYEQYF
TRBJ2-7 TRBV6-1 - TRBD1 TGTGCCAGCAGGACCGGGACAGGGATCTCCTACGAGCAGTACTTC CASRTGTGISYEQYF
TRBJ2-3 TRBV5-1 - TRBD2 TGCGCCAGCAGCTTGTCTAGCGGGGGGGTAGATACGCAGTATTTT CASSLSSGGVDTQYF
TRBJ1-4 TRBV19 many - TGTGCCAGTAGGTCACATAATGAAAAACTGTTTTTT CASRSHNEKLFF
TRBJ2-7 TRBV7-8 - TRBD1 TGTGCCAGCAGCGTACGCCGGGACAGCAACTACGAGCAGTACTTC CASSVRRDSNYEQYF
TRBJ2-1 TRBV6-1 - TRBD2 TGTGCCAGCGTAGCGGGAGGCACCAATGAGCAGTTCTTC CASVAGGTNEQFF
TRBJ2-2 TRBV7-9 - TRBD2 TGTGCCAGCAGCCAGGTCCGGACGGGGGGAACCACCGGGGAGCTGTTTTTT CASSQVRTGGTTGELFF
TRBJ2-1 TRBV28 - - TGTGCCAGCAGTGAGACAGACCAATCAGGCAATGAGCAGTTCTTC CASSETDQSGNEQFF
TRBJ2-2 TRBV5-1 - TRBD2 TGCGCCAGCAGTCCGACTAGCGGGGAAAACACCGGGGAGCTGTTTTTT CASSPTSGENTGELFF
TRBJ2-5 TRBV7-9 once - TGTGCCAGCAGCTCAAATGCAGGGATCGAGACCCAGTACTTC CASSSNAGIETQYF
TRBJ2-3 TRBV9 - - TGTGCCAGCGCCCCCCCTCTGGCCATCCGCACAGATACGCAGTATTTT CASAPPLAIRTDTQYF
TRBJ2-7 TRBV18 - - TGTGCCAGCTCACCGGGGGGCTACGAGCAGTACTTC CASSPGGYEQYF
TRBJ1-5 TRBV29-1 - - TGCAGCGTTGAAGAGGAGGGTTTCGGCGATAGCAATCAGCCCCAGCATTTT CSVEEEGFGDSNQPQHF
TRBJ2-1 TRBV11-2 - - TGTGCCAGCAGTGTAGCGGCCAATGAGCAGTTCTTC CASSVAANEQFF
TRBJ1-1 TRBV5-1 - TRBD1 TGCGCCAGCAGTCTCTGGGTTCCAACCGGGACAGGGCTGAACACTGAAGCTTTCTTT CASSLWVPTGTGLNTEAFF
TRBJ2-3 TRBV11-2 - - TGTGCCAGCAGCCGAAGTCCGGGAGATACGCAGTATTTT CASSRSPGDTQYF
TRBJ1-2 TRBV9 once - TGTGCCAGCAGCGTAGTGTCAGGGCAGGGCTACACCTTC CASSVVSGQGYTF
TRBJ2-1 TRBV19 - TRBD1 TGTGCCAGTAGTATCGAGACAGGGGGCATTGAGCAGTTCTTC CASSIETGGIEQFF
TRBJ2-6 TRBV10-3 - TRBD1 TGTGCCATCAGTGACTACGAGACAGGGTCCCCCTCTGGGGCCAACGTCCTGACTTTC CAISDYETGSPSGANVLTF